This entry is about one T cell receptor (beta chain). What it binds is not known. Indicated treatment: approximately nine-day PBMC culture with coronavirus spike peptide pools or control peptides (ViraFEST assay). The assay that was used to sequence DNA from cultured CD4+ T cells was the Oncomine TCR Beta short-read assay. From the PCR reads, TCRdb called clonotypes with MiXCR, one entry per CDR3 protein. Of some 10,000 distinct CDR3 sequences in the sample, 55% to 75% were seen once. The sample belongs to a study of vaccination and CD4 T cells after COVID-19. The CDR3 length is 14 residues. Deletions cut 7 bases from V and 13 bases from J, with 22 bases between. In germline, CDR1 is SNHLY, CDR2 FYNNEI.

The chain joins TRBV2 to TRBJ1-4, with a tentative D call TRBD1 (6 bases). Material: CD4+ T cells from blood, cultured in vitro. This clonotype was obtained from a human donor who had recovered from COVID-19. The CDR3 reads CASTPSGEQGLLFF. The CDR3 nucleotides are TGTGCCAGCACCCCCAGTGGGGAACAGGGTCTACTGTTTTTT.